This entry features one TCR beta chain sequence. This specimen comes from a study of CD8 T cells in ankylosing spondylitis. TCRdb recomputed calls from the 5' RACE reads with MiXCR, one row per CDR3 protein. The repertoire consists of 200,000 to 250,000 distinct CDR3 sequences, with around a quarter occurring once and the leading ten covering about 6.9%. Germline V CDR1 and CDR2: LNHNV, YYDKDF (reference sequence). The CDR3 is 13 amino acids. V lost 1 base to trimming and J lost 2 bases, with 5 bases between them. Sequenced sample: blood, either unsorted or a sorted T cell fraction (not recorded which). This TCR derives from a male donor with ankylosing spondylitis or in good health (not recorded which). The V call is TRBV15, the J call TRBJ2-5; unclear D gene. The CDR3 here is CATSRGTQETQYF. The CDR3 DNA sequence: TGTGCCACCAGCAGAGGAACACAAGAGACCCAGTACTTC.